This T cell receptor (beta chain) was documented in a study of shared clonotypes between healthy human individuals. The germline CDR1 and CDR2 sequences are SGHKS and YYEKEE (reference sequence). This CDR3 spans 14 amino acids. V lost 1 base to trimming and J lost 2 bases; unmatched junction nucleotides: 3. Only in-frame clones appear in the TCRdb table, and some are missing; sequencing was by immunoSEQ multiplex PCR. The table has around 500,000 clones, roughly three quarters seen once; the top ten hold roughly an eighth. Points on this clone: Its antigen is currently unknown.

Study results and limitations: Clonotype sharing among the donors was expected to vary with sequencing depth.

The donors were adults (healthy and HIV-negative) with no recent acute infections or vaccinations. This chain links TRBV5-5 with TRBJ2-7, with 7 bases lining up with TRBD1. This receptor was taken from a woman aged 35 to 49 in good health. Some clones in this sample may be carry-over from other donors' samples. What was sequenced was PBMCs. This CDR3 is CASSLTGATYEQYF. DNA of the CDR3: TGTGCCAGCAGCTTGACAGGGGCGACCTACGAGCAGTACTTC.